The 31 T cell receptor beta chains reported below all come from one sample, sequenced in a study of blood T cell repertoires in COVID-19. Profiling relied on immunoSEQ multiplex PCR, and the TCRdb table lists in-frame clones only, not all of them. Here the sample spans under 300,000 clones, more than 75% being singletons. Sequencing was carried out using PBMCs or T cells enriched from blood (not recorded which). These receptors were collected from a woman between 55 and 75 years old in a cohort exposed to, infected with or recovered from COVID-19 (not recorded which).

The chain combines TRBV11-1 with TRBJ2-3; TRBD1 might be the D (5 bases). From germline, CDR1 is SGHAT and CDR2 FQDESV (reference sequence). This CDR3 contains 14 residues. V was cut by 4 bases and J by 3 bases, with 11 bases left in between. CDR3 DNA sequence: TGTGCCAGCAGCTCGGCCGACAGTACAGATACGCAGTATTTT. It is translated as CASSSADSTDTQYF.

This chain links TRBV2 with TRBJ2-5; D might be TRBD1 (6 bases). CDR1 is SNHLY, CDR2 FYNNEI, per germline. V lost 6 bases and J 2 bases, leaving 10 bases between the germline ends. The CDR3 is 13 residues long. The CDR3 protein is CASRQGQQETQYF. DNA for the CDR3: TGTGCCAGCAGGCAGGGGCAACAAGAGACCCAGTACTTC.

The rearrangement links TRBV11-2 to TRBJ2-1; 9 bases are shared with TRBD2. Germline lookup yields CDR1 SGHAT and CDR2 FQNNGV. Unmatched junction bases numbered 13, after V lost 0 bases and J lost 7 bases. The CDR3 runs 18 residues. This chain's CDR3 is CASSLEVTSGLGSNEQFF. CDR3 sequence (DNA): TGTGCCAGCAGCTTAGAAGTGACTAGCGGACTTGGGTCGAATGAGCAGTTCTTC.

J is TRBJ2-3 and V is TRBV24-1; 7 nucleotides align to TRBD2. The CDR3 has 18 residues. Trimming removed 0 bases from V and 3 bases from J; junction bases left unmatched: 11. The germline gives CDR1 KGHDR, CDR2 SFDVKD. CDR3 in amino acids: CATSDLMGGPGTTDTQYF. The DNA of the CDR3 is TGTGCCACCAGTGATTTGATGGGAGGGCCAGGGACGACAGATACGCAGTATTTT.

This chain uses TRBV9 with TRBJ2-2; 9 bases align to TRBD1. CDR1 and CDR2 (germline): SGDLS, YYNGEE. The V segment lost 4 bases and the J segment 5 bases; nucleotides outside the gene matches: 12. The CDR3 is made up of 17 amino acids. The CDR3 loop is CASSLDPLGQGTGELFF. CDR3 coding DNA: TGTGCCAGCAGCCTAGACCCTCTGGGACAGGGAACCGGGGAGCTGTTTTTT. Drawing the rest from reference TRBV9 and TRBJ2-2, the complete variable domain is DSGVTQTPKHLITATGQRVTLRCSPRSGDLSVYWYQQSLDQGLQFLIQYYNGEERAKGNILERFSAQQFPDLHSELNLSSLELGDSALYFCASSLDPLGQGTGELFFGEGSRLTVL.

This rearrangement joins TRBV28 to TRBJ1-4; TRBD1 aligns across 7 bases. CDR1 is MDHEN and CDR2 is SYDVKM in the germline V gene. The junction had 1 base not matched to a gene; V was cut back by 3 bases and J by 3 bases. The CDR3 is 14 residues long. CDR3 nucleotide sequence: TGTGCCAGCAGTTTGACAGGGCCTAATGAAAAACTGTTTTTT. Its translation is CASSLTGPNEKLFF. Complete variable domain (other parts from reference TRBV28 and TRBJ1-4): DVKVTQSSRYLVKRTGEKVFLECVQDMDHENMFWYRQDPGLGLRLIYFSYDVKMKEKGDIPEGYSVSREKKERFSLILESASTNQTSMYLCASSLTGPNEKLFFGSGTQLSVL.

The chain has TRBV7-3 and TRBJ2-1; D is unclear. Trimming pared 1 base from V and 8 bases from J, leaving 6 bases between. The CDR3 consists of 12 residues. Germline assignment: CDR1 SGHTA and CDR2 FQGTGA. CDR3 region: CASSLSRDEQFF. The DNA for the CDR3 is TGTGCCAGCAGCTTAAGTCGGGATGAGCAGTTCTTC.

The V gene is TRBV4-2, the J gene TRBJ1-3, with D perhaps TRBD1 (6 bases). The length of the CDR3 is 17 residues. V was clipped by 2 bases and J by 4 bases, with 18 bases between them. Germline values: CDR1 LGHNA, CDR2 YNFKEQ. The CDR3 bases are TGTGCCAGCAGCCAAAGGGGGAGAGGGACGGGCGGAAACACCATATATTTT. It encodes CASSQRGRGTGGNTIYF.

The genes are TRBV9 and TRBJ2-1; 9 bases fit TRBD2. This CDR3 has 16 amino acids. J lost 8 bases, V lost 0 bases, and 9 bases had no gene match. CDR1 and CDR2 (germline): SGDLS, YYNGEE. Written as DNA, the CDR3 is TGTGCCAGCAGCGTAGAAGGCGGGAGGGCCTCGGATGAGCAGTTCTTC. Translation gives CASSVEGGRASDEQFF.

V gene TRBV5-1 combines with J gene TRBJ2-7, with 16 bases that match TRBD2. V lost 7 bases, J lost 6 bases, and 4 bases stayed unmatched. The CDR3 is made up of 14 amino acids. Germline assignment: CDR1 SGHRS and CDR2 YFSETQ. CDR3 sequence: CASGTSGRDGEQYF. In DNA, the CDR3 is TGCGCCAGCGGGACTAGCGGGAGGGATGGCGAGCAGTACTTC.

The genes are TRBV6-5 and TRBJ2-7; 8 bases are shared with TRBD1. The CDR3 contains 14 residues. CDR1 and CDR2 from the germline V gene are MNHEY and SVGAGI. Trimming took 5 bases from V and 3 from J; bases not matched to a gene: 6. CDR3 region: CASSTRTGNYEQYF. The DNA of the CDR3 is TGTGCCAGCAGTACTCGGACAGGGAACTACGAGCAGTACTTC.

This chain links TRBV3-1 (or the pseudogene TRBV3-2) with TRBJ2-7, with 8 bases matching TRBD1. The CDR3 spans 16 residues. Germline CDR1 and CDR2: LGHDT and YNNKEL (reference sequence). Trimming took 3 bases from V and 0 from J; bases not matched to a gene: 7. This chain's CDR3 is CASSHVTGVSSYEQYF. CDR3 DNA: TGTGCCAGCAGCCATGTGACAGGGGTGAGCTCCTACGAGCAGTACTTC.

This clone has only one observation. V gene TRBV28 combines with J gene TRBJ2-1; TRBD2 aligns across 8 bases. The V gene's germline CDR1 is MDHEN and CDR2 SYDVKM. CDR3 size: 14 residues. J gave up 6 bases and V 6 bases, and 7 bases lay outside the gene matches. CDR3 in amino acids: CASREVAGRNEQFF. CDR3 nucleotide sequence: TGTGCCAGCAGGGAGGTAGCGGGACGCAATGAGCAGTTCTTC.

The J gene is TRBJ2-7, the V gene TRBV27; 10 bases line up with TRBD2. V lost 2 bases, J lost 0 bases, and 1 base stayed unmatched. There are 15 residues in the CDR3. The germline CDR1 and CDR2 sequences are MNHEY and SMNVEV (reference sequence). The CDR3 DNA sequence: TGTGCCAGCAGTTTAGCTAGCGGGAGCTCCTACGAGCAGTACTTC. It yields the protein CASSLASGSSYEQYF.

The chain combines TRBV18 with TRBJ1-4; D unclear. The V gene lost 3 bases and the J gene lost 5 bases, with 13 bases spanning the gap. The CDR3 sequence is 15 residues long. The germline gives CDR1 KGHSH, CDR2 LQKENI. The CDR3 nucleotides read TGTGCCAGCTCACCTTCTATACGGAGGAATGAAAAACTGTTTTTT. Residues: CASSPSIRRNEKLFF.

V and J are TRBV6-5 and TRBJ2-3, with 8 bases identical to TRBD1. Germline CDR1 and CDR2: MNHEY and SVGAGI. The CDR3 covers 15 residues. V was clipped by 2 bases and J by 4 bases; unmatched bases: 5. CDR3 in amino acids: CASSYRTGLADTQYF. The CDR3 coding sequence is TGTGCCAGCAGTTACAGGACAGGGCTCGCAGATACGCAGTATTTT.

This clone was recorded a few times. J is TRBJ2-7 and V is TRBV12-3 or TRBV12-4, with unresolved D. The CDR3 extends over 11 amino acids. V dropped 3 bases and J dropped 12 bases, with 12 bases sitting between them. The DNA of the CDR3 is TGTGCCAGCAGTTTTAATCAGGCCGCGTACTTC. This codes for CASSFNQAAYF.

V gene TRBV2 combines with J gene TRBJ1-4, with TRBD1 matching 10 bases. This CDR3 comprises 16 residues. The V gene's germline CDR1 is SNHLY and CDR2 FYNNEI. With 10 bases clipped from V and 5 bases from J, the junction kept 13 bases outside the gene matches. The CDR3 loop is CATRRDRGGRNEKLFF. CDR3 DNA: TGTGCCACCAGGAGGGACAGGGGCGGCCGAAATGAAAAACTGTTTTTT.

This chain connects TRBV18 to TRBJ2-5; D is undetermined. The CDR3 is 14 residues long. Germline loops: CDR1 KGHSH, CDR2 LQKENI. Trimming took 0 bases from V and 2 from J, leaving 7 bases between them. The CDR3 DNA is TGTGCCAGCTCACCACCGTCCCAACAAGAGACCCAGTACTTC. It is translated as CASSPPSQQETQYF. The full variable domain, rest sourced from reference TRBV18 and TRBJ2-5, is NAGVMQNPRHLVRRRGQEARLRCSPMKGHSHVYWYRQLPEEGLKFMVYLQKENIIDESGMPKERFSAEFPKEGPSILRIQQVVRGDSAAYFCASSPPSQQETQYFGPGTRLLVL.

This clone was detected once. The rearrangement uses TRBV19 and TRBJ2-1; possibly TRBD1 for D (6 bases). The germline V gene has CDR1 LNHDA and CDR2 SQIVND (reference sequence). V was clipped by 0 bases and J by 1 base, with 13 bases between them. The CDR3 has 17 residues. The CDR3 here is CASSIEMGTPSYNEQFF. The DNA for the CDR3 is TGTGCCAGTAGTATAGAGATGGGGACACCTTCCTACAATGAGCAGTTCTTC.

This chain links TRBV20-1 with TRBJ1-1; no clear D. Trimming took off 3 bases at V and 5 bases at J, with 13 bases between the two ends. Looked up from germline, CDR1 is DFQATT and CDR2 is SNEGSKA (reference sequence). The CDR3 is 13 amino acids. Written as DNA, the CDR3 is TGCAGTGCTAGTAGGGTCCGGGGAACTGAAGCTTTCTTT. Translated: CSASRVRGTEAFF.

This clone was seen a single time. This chain joins TRBV27 and TRBJ1-2, with TRBD1 matching over 10 bases. Trimming removed 5 bases from V and 3 bases from J; junction bases left unmatched: 6. The CDR3 sequence is 15 residues long. CDR1 is MNHEY, CDR2 SMNVEV, per germline (reference sequence). The CDR3 loop is CASSPETGGYYGYTF. In DNA form, the CDR3 reads TGTGCCAGCAGTCCGGAGACAGGGGGCTACTATGGCTACACCTTC.

J is TRBJ2-1 and V is TRBV30; no definite D call. The CDR3 extends over 11 amino acids. CDR1 GTSNPN and CDR2 SVGIG come from the germline V gene (reference sequence). Trimming took off 0 bases at V and 6 bases at J, with 3 bases between the two ends. The CDR3 loop is CAWSVLNEQFF. The CDR3 DNA is TGTGCCTGGAGTGTACTCAATGAGCAGTTCTTC.

This chain uses TRBV10-3 with TRBJ2-7; D perhaps matches TRBD2 (5 bases). From germline, CDR1 is ENHRY and CDR2 SYGVKD. Trimming removed 4 bases at V and 7 bases at J, with 14 bases between. This CDR3 is built from 13 residues. The DNA of the CDR3 is TGTGCCATCAGTGTCGGCAGCTCGGGAGAGCAGTACTTC. Residues: CAISVGSSGEQYF.

The rearrangement uses TRBV7-2 and TRBJ2-7; a possible D gene is TRBD2 (7 bases). Trimming shortened V by 1 base and J by 3 bases, and 13 bases separated the two germline ends. The CDR3 runs 15 residues. Germline-derived CDR1 and CDR2 are SGHTA and FQGNSA. For the CDR3, the DNA is TGTGCCAGCAGCTTAGATCGGGGGGCGGTCTACGAGCAGTACTTC. This gives the protein CASSLDRGAVYEQYF.

This sequence joins TRBV7-3 and TRBJ2-1; TRBD2 aligns across 11 bases. The germline gives CDR1 SGHTA, CDR2 FQGTGA. V shed 6 bases, J shed 6 bases, and the junction held 4 bases outside the gene matches. The CDR3 sequence is 14 residues long. The CDR3 DNA reads TGTGCCAGCAGAGATAGCGGGAGGGGCAATGAGCAGTTCTTC. Protein: CASRDSGRGNEQFF.

The genes are TRBV18 and TRBJ2-1; D is possibly TRBD1 (5 bases). V was pared by 3 bases and J by 8 bases, with 20 bases between. Germline-derived CDR1 and CDR2 are KGHSH and LQKENI. There are 16 residues in the CDR3. CDR3 sequence reads: CASSPEGARLRDEQFF. The CDR3 region has the DNA TGTGCCAGCTCACCGGAAGGGGCTCGGTTACGGGATGAGCAGTTCTTC.

V and J are TRBV28 and TRBJ1-5, with 8 bases lining up with TRBD1. The J segment lost 1 base and the V segment lost 5 bases, leaving 4 bases of the junction unmatched. The CDR3 runs 15 residues. The germline gives CDR1 MDHEN, CDR2 SYDVKM. CDR3 sequence reads: CASSTGGGSNQPQHF. The CDR3 DNA reads TGTGCCAGCAGTACAGGGGGAGGGAGCAATCAGCCCCAGCATTTT. The whole variable domain, filled in from reference TRBV28 and TRBJ1-5, reads DVKVTQSSRYLVKRTGEKVFLECVQDMDHENMFWYRQDPGLGLRLIYFSYDVKMKEKGDIPEGYSVSREKKERFSLILESASTNQTSMYLCASSTGGGSNQPQHFGDGTRLSIL.

The chain links TRBV6-2 or TRBV6-3 to TRBJ2-7, with unresolved D. This CDR3 region has 13 residues. V lost 5 bases and J lost 0, with 8 bases in between. From germline, CDR1 is MNHEY and CDR2 SVGEGT. As DNA, the CDR3 is TGTGCCAGCAGTCCATACAGCTCCTACGAGCAGTACTTC. It codes for CASSPYSSYEQYF.

The rearrangement uses TRBV28 and TRBJ1-2, with D possibly matching TRBD1 (5 bases). V lost 7 bases and J 4 bases, leaving 19 bases between the germline ends. The CDR3 runs to 15 residues. CDR1 is MDHEN and CDR2 is SYDVKM in the germline V gene. CDR3 DNA sequence: TGTGCCAGCACCGCCCAGGGCTGGTTGCTCTATGGCTACACCTTC. Encoded protein: CASTAQGWLLYGYTF.

This chain uses TRBV13 with TRBJ1-4; TRBD1 matches at 9 bases. The germline gives CDR1 PRHDT, CDR2 FYEKMQ (reference sequence). The CDR3 spans 15 residues. The ends lost 5 bases at V and 5 bases at J; junction bases unmatched: 6. The CDR3 coding sequence is TGTGCCAGCAGCGCGGACAGGGGCGGGAATGAAAAACTGTTTTTT. This codes for CASSADRGGNEKLFF. Full variable domain (rest looked up from reference TRBV13 and TRBJ1-4): AAGVIQSPRHLIKEKRETATLKCYPIPRHDTVYWYQQGPGQDPQFLISFYEKMQSDKGSIPDRFSAQQFSDYHSELNMSSLELGDSALYFCASSADRGGNEKLFFGSGTQLSVL.